Shown below are 21 T cell receptor beta chains from a single sample sequenced in a study of blood T cell repertoires in COVID-19. The table came from immunoSEQ multiplex PCR; TCRdb's copy has only in-frame clones and leaves some out. The table includes some 380,000 clones, 70% to 90% detected once. The specimen was PBMCs or T cells enriched from blood (not recorded which). These receptors were collected from a woman in her thirties or forties with acute COVID-19.

The chain combines TRBV9 with TRBJ1-4, with D maybe TRBD1 (6 bases). Trimming pared 4 bases from V and 2 bases from J, leaving 9 bases between. Germline assignment: CDR1 SGDLS and CDR2 YYNGEE. The CDR3 covers 14 residues. The CDR3 nucleotides read TGTGCCAGCAGCCTGGACAGTACTAATGAAAAACTGTTTTTT. It translates to CASSLDSTNEKLFF.

CDR3 residues: CASSLELAGASSYNEQFF. For the CDR3, the DNA is TGCGCCAGCAGCTTGGAACTAGCGGGGGCTAGCTCCTACAATGAGCAGTTCTTC. The V gene is TRBV5-1, the J gene TRBJ2-1; 11 positions agree with TRBD2. The CDR3 consists of 18 residues. CDR1 is SGHRS and CDR2 is YFSETQ in the germline V gene. J was trimmed by 0 bases and V by 0 bases; bases with no gene match: 5.

The chain combines TRBV11-2 with TRBJ2-7; tentatively, D is TRBD2 (6 bases). The CDR3 is made up of 18 amino acids. Trimming shortened V by 5 bases and J by 1 base, and 24 bases separated the two germline ends. Germline-derived CDR1 and CDR2 are SGHAT and FQNNGV. The CDR3: CASSPGDLWKGISYEQYF. DNA for the CDR3: TGTGCCAGCAGCCCGGGGGACTTGTGGAAGGGTATATCCTACGAGCAGTACTTC.

The chain is built from TRBV10-2 and TRBJ1-5, with TRBD1 matching 10 bases. The CDR3 is made up of 18 amino acids. The V gene's germline CDR1 is WSHSY and CDR2 SAAADI. With V trimmed by 5 bases and J by 2 bases, 12 bases remained unmatched. CDR3 sequence: CASSSGTGESLGNQPQHF. CDR3 DNA sequence: TGCGCCAGCAGTTCCGGGACAGGGGAGAGTTTGGGCAATCAGCCCCAGCATTTT.

The chain links TRBV19 to TRBJ1-2; no definite D call. CDR3 length equals 14 residues. Germline V lookup: CDR1 LNHDA, CDR2 SQIVND (reference sequence). The germline V and J ends were trimmed by 1 base and 6 bases, with 12 bases remaining between them. The CDR3 nucleotides are TGTGCCAGTAGTATAGGGGCAGCTTTTGATGGCTACACCTTC. Amino acids: CASSIGAAFDGYTF.

This clone was counted a single time. This chain joins TRBV5-6 and TRBJ1-1; perhaps TRBD1 as D (6 bases). Germline V lookup: CDR1 SGHDT, CDR2 YYEEEE. CDR3 size: 15 residues. Between the trimmed V and J ends, which lost 2 bases and 0 bases, there was a span of 11 bases. DNA of the CDR3: TGTGCCAGCAGCTTTACACAGGGTCTGAACACTGAAGCTTTCTTT. As protein: CASSFTQGLNTEAFF. The complete variable domain, with remaining parts taken from reference TRBV5-6 and TRBJ1-1, reads DAGVTQSPTHLIKTRGQQVTLRCSPKSGHDTVSWYQQALGQGPQFIFQYYEEEERQRGNFPDRFSGHQFPNYSSELNVNALLLGDSALYLCASSFTQGLNTEAFFGQGTRLTVV.

The rearrangement joins TRBV5-4 to TRBJ2-3, with TRBD1 identical over 9 bases. The CDR3 loop spans 15 amino acids. V shed 4 bases and J 5 bases; nucleotides not matched to a gene: 8. The V gene's germline CDR1 is SGHNT and CDR2 YYREEE (reference sequence). CDR3 sequence: CASSKGGQGIDTQYF. In DNA form, the CDR3 reads TGTGCCAGCAGCAAGGGAGGACAGGGGATAGATACGCAGTATTTT.

V usage is TRBV19 and J usage is TRBJ1-2; D remains unclear. The CDR3 runs to 13 residues. Per the germline V gene, CDR1 is LNHDA and CDR2 is SQIVND (reference sequence). V gave up 2 bases and J gave up 6 bases, with 10 bases separating them. The CDR3 coding sequence is TGTGCCAGTAGTATAACCGGGGTTAATGGCTACACCTTC. Translation: CASSITGVNGYTF.

The V call is TRBV10-2, the J call TRBJ2-7; D possibly corresponds to TRBD1 (5 bases). From germline, CDR1 is WSHSY and CDR2 SAAADI. V dropped 0 bases and J dropped 0 bases, with 9 bases sitting between them. The CDR3 totals 15 residues. The CDR3 DNA reads as TGCGCCAGCAGTGAGTCGAGGACATTCTCCTACGAGCAGTACTTC. It encodes CASSESRTFSYEQYF.

V gene TRBV7-9 combines with J gene TRBJ2-1, with 8 positions matching TRBD2. CDR1 is SEHNR, CDR2 FQNEAQ, per germline (reference sequence). The trim removed 5 bases at V and 5 bases at J, leaving 8 bases unmatched. The CDR3 is made up of 15 amino acids. CDR3 protein: CASSLYSGGHNEQFF. The CDR3 DNA reads as TGTGCCAGCAGCCTTTACAGCGGGGGTCACAATGAGCAGTTCTTC.

The V gene is TRBV18, the J gene TRBJ1-1, with D unresolved. The CDR3 spans 19 residues. Per germline, CDR1 KGHSH and CDR2 LQKENI. Trimming removed 0 bases at V and 2 bases at J, with 22 bases between. CDR3: CASSPPEVWLKGPNTEAFF. CDR3 bases: TGTGCCAGCTCACCACCGGAGGTTTGGTTAAAGGGTCCTAACACTGAAGCTTTCTTT. Full variable domain (rest looked up from reference TRBV18 and TRBJ1-1): NAGVMQNPRHLVRRRGQEARLRCSPMKGHSHVYWYRQLPEEGLKFMVYLQKENIIDESGMPKERFSAEFPKEGPSILRIQQVVRGDSAAYFCASSPPEVWLKGPNTEAFFGQGTRLTVV.

This rearrangement joins TRBV19 to TRBJ2-1, with 11 bases fitting TRBD2. Trimming at V came to 3 bases and at J to 8 bases, leaving 6 bases not matched to a gene. The germline V gene encodes CDR1 LNHDA and CDR2 SQIVND (reference sequence). The CDR3 totals 15 residues. Written as DNA, the CDR3 is TGTGCCAGTAGTATGTCTAGCGGGGGGCGCGATGAGCAGTTCTTC. Protein: CASSMSSGGRDEQFF.

The chain has TRBV29-1 and TRBJ2-2; 9 bases are a match to TRBD1. This CDR3 is 14 amino acids long. Losses at the gene ends were 6 bases for V and 3 bases for J; bases not matched to a gene: 5. Germline V gene data show CDR1 as SQVTM and CDR2 as ANQGSEA. CDR3 sequence: CSVAGTGYTGELFF. Written as DNA, the CDR3 is TGCAGCGTCGCCGGGACAGGGTACACCGGGGAGCTGTTTTTT.

This chain links TRBV29-1 with TRBJ1-2; 8 nucleotides agree with TRBD1. The length of the CDR3 is 14 residues. The germline V gene encodes CDR1 SQVTM and CDR2 ANQGSEA. Trimming cost V 3 bases and J 3 bases; bases outside gene matches: 6. This CDR3 reads CSVDATGDHYGYTF. The CDR3 bases are TGCAGCGTTGATGCGACAGGGGACCACTATGGCTACACCTTC.

The chain couples TRBV20-1 to TRBJ1-5, with 8 positions matching TRBD1. CDR3 length: 15 amino acids. CDR1 is DFQATT, CDR2 SNEGSKA, per germline (reference sequence). V trimming: 3 bases; J trimming: 1 base; junction bases outside the gene matches: 5. CDR3 loop: CSASPRTGSNQPQHF. The CDR3 DNA sequence: TGCAGTGCTAGTCCCAGGACAGGGAGCAATCAGCCCCAGCATTTT.

V gene TRBV6-5 combines with J gene TRBJ1-1; possible D gene TRBD1, 6 bases. V was clipped by 6 bases and J by 5 bases, with 16 bases between them. CDR3 length: 14 amino acids. Germline V CDR1 and CDR2: MNHEY, SVGAGI. The CDR3 loop reads CASRGTGLRTEAFF. The DNA of the CDR3 is TGTGCCAGCAGAGGCACAGGGTTGAGGACTGAAGCTTTCTTT.

This chain uses TRBV5-5 with TRBJ1-3; maybe TRBD1 (6 bases). Germline V lookup: CDR1 SGHKS, CDR2 YYEKEE (reference sequence). Trimming stripped 0 bases from V and 4 bases from J, with 14 bases between. The CDR3 sequence is 16 residues long. The CDR3 DNA is TGTGCCAGCAGCTTGGGAATGGGGGCGCAGGGAAACACCATATATTTT. Protein product: CASSLGMGAQGNTIYF.

V usage is TRBV4-1 and J usage is TRBJ1-4; D gene unclear. With 4 bases removed from V and 3 bases from J, the gap between germline ends came to 12 bases. Germline lookup yields CDR1 MGHRA and CDR2 YSYEKL. The CDR3 loop spans 15 amino acids. CDR3 amino acids: CASSPGWGANEKLFF. CDR3 bases: TGCGCCAGCAGCCCCGGATGGGGAGCTAATGAAAAACTGTTTTTT.

CDR3 sequence reads: CASSSDRLYGYTF. CDR3 nucleotide sequence: TGTGCCAGCAGCTCGGACAGGCTCTATGGCTACACCTTC. This chain links TRBV7-2 with TRBJ1-2; 7 bases agree with TRBD1. CDR1 SGHTA and CDR2 FQGNSA come from the germline V gene. This CDR3 is 13 amino acids long. V was clipped by 4 bases and J by 4 bases; unmatched bases: 3.

The gene calls are TRBV29-1 and TRBJ1-2; 9 bases align to TRBD1. The CDR3 loop spans 14 amino acids. Germline CDR1 SQVTM, CDR2 ANQGSEA. Trimming removed 5 bases from V and 2 bases from J; junction bases left unmatched: 6. The CDR3 sequence: CSVLGQGINYGYTF. The CDR3 nucleotides are TGCAGCGTTCTTGGACAGGGGATAAACTATGGCTACACCTTC.

V usage is TRBV3-1 (or the pseudogene TRBV3-2) and J usage is TRBJ2-7; 9 bases line up with TRBD1. V was clipped by 1 base and J by 7 bases; unmatched bases: 11. Germline CDR1 reads LGHDT; CDR2 reads YNNKEL (reference sequence). The CDR3 has 16 residues. DNA of the CDR3: TGTGCCAGCAGCCAAGCCCCGGGACAGGGCCCCCTGGAGCAGTACTTC. It translates to CASSQAPGQGPLEQYF.